In this sample, the clone carrying this TCR beta chain turned up many times. Its target is unknown. These data originate in a study of Graves' ophthalmopathy and Graves' hyperthyroidism. RNA transcripts were the template, and TCR beta CDR3 regions were amplified from them. HTBI-primed RT-PCR formed the first round, and a multiplex PCR formed the second. TCRdb fed the multiplex PCR reads into MiXCR, producing one record per CDR3 protein. The sample lists about 390,000 distinct CDR3 sequences; less than 20% were seen once. Study-wide results and caveats: Ophthalmopathy could be told apart from stable hyperthyroidism by a 13-signature model (just under 90% sensitivity, roughly 81% specificity). Blood also held most thyroid clonotypes expanded above 0.001 frequency.

Material for sequencing was peripheral blood. This clonotype was obtained from a woman between 18 and 29 years old with stable Graves' hyperthyroidism.

As DNA, the CDR3 is TGTGCCAGCAGCCAGGGACTAGGGGGCGAGCAGTACTTC. Translated, it gives CASSQGLGGEQYF. V gene TRBV3-1 combines with J gene TRBJ2-7; 8 bases map to TRBD2. The CDR3 loop spans 13 amino acids. Per the germline V gene, CDR1 is LGHDT and CDR2 is YNNKEL (reference sequence). With V trimmed by 3 bases and J by 6 bases, 4 bases remained unmatched.